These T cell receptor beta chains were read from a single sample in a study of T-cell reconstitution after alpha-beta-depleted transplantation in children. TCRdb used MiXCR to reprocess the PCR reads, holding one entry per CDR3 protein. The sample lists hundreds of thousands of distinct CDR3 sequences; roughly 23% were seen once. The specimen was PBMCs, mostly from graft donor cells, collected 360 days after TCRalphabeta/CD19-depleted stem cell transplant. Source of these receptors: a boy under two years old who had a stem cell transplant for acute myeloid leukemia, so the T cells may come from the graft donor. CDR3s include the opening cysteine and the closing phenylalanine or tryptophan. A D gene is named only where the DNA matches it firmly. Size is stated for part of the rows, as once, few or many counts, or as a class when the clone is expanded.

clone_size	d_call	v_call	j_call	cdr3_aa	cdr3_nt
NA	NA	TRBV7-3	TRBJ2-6	CASSLLSVQVGANVLTF	TGTGCCAGCAGCTTACTCTCCGTTCAAGTCGGGGCCAACGTCCTGACTTTC
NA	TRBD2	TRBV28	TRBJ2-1	CASSWSGAHNEQFF	TGTGCCAGCAGTTGGAGCGGGGCTCACAATGAGCAGTTCTTC
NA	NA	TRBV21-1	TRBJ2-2	CASSNPGTPRGSGELFF	TGTGCCAGCAGCAACCCCGGGACACCAAGGGGATCCGGGGAGCTGTTTTTT
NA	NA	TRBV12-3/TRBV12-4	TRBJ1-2	CASSYYYGYTF	TGTGCCAGCAGTTACTACTATGGCTACACCTTC
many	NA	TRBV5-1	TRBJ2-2	CASSTTGNTGELFF	TGCGCCAGCAGCACGACAGGGAACACCGGGGAGCTGTTTTTT
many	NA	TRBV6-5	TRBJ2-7	CASSYSIEGRSYEQYF	TGTGCCAGCAGTTACTCGATTGAAGGACGGAGTTACGAGCAGTACTTC
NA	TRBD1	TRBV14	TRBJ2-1	CASSQLRDRAWNEQFF	TGTGCCAGCAGCCAGCTCAGAGACAGGGCCTGGAATGAGCAGTTCTTC
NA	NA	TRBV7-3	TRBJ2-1	CASSFSQSYNEQFF	TGTGCCAGCAGCTTCAGCCAGTCCTACAATGAGCAGTTCTTC
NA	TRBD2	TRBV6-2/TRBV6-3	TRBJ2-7	CASRLAGSSYEQYF	TGTGCCAGCAGACTAGCGGGGAGCTCCTACGAGCAGTACTTC
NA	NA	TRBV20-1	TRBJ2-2	CSARVGDFHTGELFF	TGCAGTGCTAGAGTAGGAGACTTTCACACCGGGGAGCTGTTTTTT
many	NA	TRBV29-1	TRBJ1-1	CSVLQVEAFF	TGCAGCGTGCTACAGGTTGAAGCTTTCTTT
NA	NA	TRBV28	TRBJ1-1	CASREVMNTEAFF	TGTGCCAGCAGGGAGGTGATGAACACTGAAGCTTTCTTT
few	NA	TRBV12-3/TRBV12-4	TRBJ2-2	CASEQANTGELFF	TGTGCCAGTGAGCAGGCGAACACCGGGGAGCTGTTTTTT
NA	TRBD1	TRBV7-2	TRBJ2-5	CASSLVPGTATPKDF	TGTGCCAGCAGCTTAGTTCCCGGGACAGCCACACCTAAGGACTTC
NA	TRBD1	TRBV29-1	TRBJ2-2	CSVAETGAGELFF	TGCAGCGTCGCGGAAACAGGGGCCGGGGAGCTGTTTTTT
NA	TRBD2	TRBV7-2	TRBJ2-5	CASSLVGGGARETQYF	TGTGCCAGCAGCTTAGTTGGCGGGGGGGCGAGAGAGACCCAGTACTTC
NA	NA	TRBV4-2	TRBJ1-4	CASSQGRGQYATNEKLFF	TGTGCCAGCAGCCAAGGAAGAGGGCAGTATGCAACTAATGAAAAACTGTTTTTT
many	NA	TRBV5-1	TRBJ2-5	CASNSGRVGETQYF	TGCGCCAGCAATAGTGGCAGGGTGGGCGAGACCCAGTACTTC
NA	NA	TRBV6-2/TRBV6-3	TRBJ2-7	CATSTRDGASYEQYF	TGTGCCACCTCAACCCGGGACGGAGCTTCCTACGAGCAGTACTTC
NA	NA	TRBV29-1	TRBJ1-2	CSVDPPDGNYGYTF	TGCAGCGTTGACCCTCCTGACGGCAACTATGGCTACACCTTC
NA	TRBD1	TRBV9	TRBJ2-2	CASSGGQGWAGELFF	TGTGCCAGCAGCGGGGGACAGGGATGGGCCGGGGAGCTGTTTTTT
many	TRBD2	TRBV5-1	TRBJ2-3	CASSFHSAGGPDTQYF	TGCGCCAGCAGCTTCCATTCCGCGGGGGGGCCAGATACGCAGTATTTT
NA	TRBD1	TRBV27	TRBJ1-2	CASSFRRDRTYYGYTF	TGTGCCAGCAGTTTTCGTCGGGACAGGACATACTATGGCTACACCTTC
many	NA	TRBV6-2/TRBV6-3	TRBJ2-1	CASSYVPPRGSSIVGGYNEQFF	TGTGCCAGCAGTTACGTACCTCCTCGGGGGTCCTCGATAGTTGGCGGCTACAATGAGCAGTTCTTC
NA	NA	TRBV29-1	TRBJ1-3	CSSAGSGNTIYF	TGCAGCTCCGCTGGCTCTGGAAACACCATATATTTT
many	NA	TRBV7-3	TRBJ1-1	CASSSSAGGEAFF	TGTGCCAGCAGTTCCTCCGCCGGGGGTGAAGCTTTCTTT
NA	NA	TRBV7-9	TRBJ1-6	CASIGTEAGPLHF	TGTGCCAGCATCGGTACAGAGGCTGGGCCCCTCCACTTT
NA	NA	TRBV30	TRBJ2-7	CAWSRDTSYEQYF	TGTGCCTGGAGTAGGGACACTTCCTACGAGCAGTACTTC